A selection of T cell receptor beta chains follows, all from one sample in a study of T-cell memory formation after mild COVID-19. TCRdb re-derived calls from the 5' RACE reads in MiXCR, one entry per CDR3 protein. The sample includes a few hundred thousand distinct CDR3 sequences, approximately 14% of them seen just once. Sequences were obtained from PBMCs or a T cell subset sorted from them (not recorded which). The receptors originated from a man aged 18 to 35 who had mild COVID-19 (a few samples of this study predate the infection). Cell type and time point are not known. The CDR3 runs from the conserved cysteine through the conserved F or W. D genes are given only for firm matches. For some rows the clone size is stated as once, few or many, or as a class when expanded; others skip it.

D gene,clone size,V gene,J gene,CDR3 DNA,CDR3 protein
.,.,TRBV29-1,TRBJ1-2,TGCAGCGTTACGGGCCGCCGCACCTTC,CSVTGRRTF
.,many,TRBV5-1,TRBJ2-7,TGCGCCAGCAGCATCGATCAAACAGGGGAGCAGTACTTC,CASSIDQTGEQYF
.,many,TRBV5-4,TRBJ2-3,TGTGCCAGCAGCGGAGGCGATACGCAGTATTTT,CASSGGDTQYF
.,few,TRBV4-3,TRBJ1-1,TGCGCCAGCAGCCAAGATTCGTATCCGAACACTGAAGCTTTCTTT,CASSQDSYPNTEAFF
.,.,TRBV15,TRBJ1-2,TGTGCCACCAGCAGAGATGGAGACTATGGCTACACCTTC,CATSRDGDYGYTF
TRBD1,many,TRBV5-1,TRBJ2-5,TGCGCCAGCAGCTTGAGGGACAGGGGGCGGCAGACCCAGTACTTC,CASSLRDRGRQTQYF
.,.,TRBV12-3/TRBV12-4,TRBJ1-4,TGTGCCAGCAGTTTGGTGGGGGGCGTGAAACTGTTTTTT,CASSLVGGVKLFF
TRBD2,.,TRBV5-8,TRBJ2-3,TGTGCACTCGGTGGGAGCGGGGGAACGCAGTATTTT,CALGGSGGTQYF
TRBD1,few,TRBV5-1,TRBJ2-5,TGCGCCAGCAGCCCATTCGGACAGGGTGGGGAGACCCAGTACTTC,CASSPFGQGGETQYF
.,.,TRBV6-1,TRBJ1-3,TGTGCCAGCAGTGAGACGAACGGAAACACCATATATTTT,CASSETNGNTIYF